This T cell receptor beta chain was sequenced for a study of blood T cells in healthy people across ages (dated by TCRdb to between 2015 and 2016). General notes on the study: In model experiments, template switching captured roughly one uniquely barcoded TCR beta cDNA molecule for every two T cells. The study analyzed two additional independent replicas of 1 million unique cDNA reads from the same blood draw for two donors, one aged 18 to 29 and one aged 80 or older. To avoid experimental bias, donors of different ages were distributed randomly across sequencing lanes. To track age-related changes in TCR beta repertoire diversity, the study relied on deep sequencing normalized with unique cDNA molecular identifiers. Four age groups were formed from the donors: young (average approximately 15 years), middle-aged (around 37), aged (about 68) and long-lived (more than 75).

Libraries came from 5' RACE. The reads were generated on an Illumina HiSeq 2500. A second PCR of about 7 to 12 cycles was run with a J-beta primer mix and a sample-barcoded 5' primer. A template-switch 5' adaptor carrying 12 random nucleotides introduced a unique molecular identifier onto each TCR beta cDNA molecule. Each sample yielded at least 2.5 million CDR3-containing paired-end reads. First-strand cDNA was synthesized from all RNA with the Mint cDNA synthesis kit, primed by a TRBC-specific oligonucleotide. All cDNA was treated with uracil-DNA glycosylase and then went through a first 18-cycle PCR with the universal primers M1SS and BC2_uni_R. The original pipeline was this. Each sample was normalized by randomly selecting 1 million high-quality reads, each carrying a distinct molecular identifier. Instead of being binned into consensus sequences, reads that shared molecular identifiers were thrown out. MiTCR, set to a Q25 quality threshold and the strictest error-elimination algorithm, was used for CDR3 identification, clonotype clustering and error correction. Lower-bound total TCR beta diversity was estimated with a nonparametric unseen species model using Euler transformation. The public reads were reprocessed in TCRdb via fastp at Q25 and MiXCR, keeping in-frame beta chains. Under each unique CDR3 protein, matching rows form one entry showing the most common genes and DNA. None of the V and J calls come from the authors' own analysis; TCRdb made them. This sample is represented by 1.5 million to 2 million distinct CDR3 sequences; 28% of them were singletons. The top ten clonotypes cover 6.5% to 8.5% of the sample.

CDR1 and CDR2 were assigned from the germline V gene as LGHNT and FRNRAP. There are 16 amino acids in the CDR3, from cysteine to phenylalanine inclusive. The read is trimmed to its CDR3 DNA, 48 bases read in frame from base 1. For this chain, trimming is 3 bases at the V end and 4 bases at the J end, and the number of junction bases without a gene match is 9. Systemically healthy Caucasian individuals from Russia, about 38 in total and aged about 6 to 100 years, were included as donors. Around 10 milliliters of peripheral blood were drawn from each donor into EDTA-treated Vacutainer tubes. PBMCs were isolated by Ficoll-Paque density-gradient centrifugation, with at least 6 million obtained per sample. Total RNA, at least 6 micrograms per sample, was extracted from PBMCs with Trizol reagent. For every donor, flow cytometry on a PBMC aliquot measured the percentage of naive CD45RAhigh/CD27high T cells.

What the authors observed across the whole study: Estimates of total diversity based on one million sequenced T cells were considered lower bounds and underestimates. Because the CMV infection status of the donors was unknown, age-related changes in expanded clonotypes may potentially have been confounded. Conclusive comparison of naive and antigen-experienced compartments was prevented by the profiling of bulk unsorted PBMCs. Observed TCR beta diversity correlated strongly with the percentage of naive T cells measured by flow cytometry. Observed TCR beta diversity per million T cells fell roughly linearly with age, and a significant reduction was already apparent by age approximately 41. Compared with the aged group, the long-lived group had more naive CD4+ T cells, fewer expanded clones and increased TCR diversity, a pattern suggesting age selection.

In regard to this clonotype: There is no known antigen for this receptor. No base quality information exists; no much larger clone differs at one position.

Sequencing was performed on blood. This receptor was identified in a woman younger than 45 in good health. The V gene is TRBV12-5 and the J gene is TRBJ1-3; 7 central bases correspond to TRBD1. CDR3 loop: CASGLKGAGGGNTIYF. In nucleotide form, the sequence is TGTGCTAGTGGTTTAAAGGGGGCCGGAGGAGGAAACACCATATATTTT.